The clone carrying this TCR beta chain was seen a handful of times. Antigen specificity is unknown. Mouse names are used for the genes. The read halts 4 residues ahead of the CDR3 end, with the missing end drawn from the germline J gene. Other DNA sequences in the same sample also yield this CDR3. This sample was taken from a study of CD8+ T cells in alopecia areata. Study-level points and caveats: It was lesional scalp, especially alopecia totalis/universalis, that showed higher clonality than normal scalp.

The sequencing template was cDNA reverse transcribed from extracted RNA. Sequencing used immunoSEQ multiplex PCR; TCRdb keeps in-frame clones, though not all of them. The table lists some 120,000 clones, with no singletons. CDR1 NNHNN and CDR2 SYGAGS come from the germline V gene (reference sequence). This CDR3 is 14 amino acids long. The junction had 5 bases not matched to a gene; V was cut back by 5 bases and J by 3 bases. Sample: lesional skin. This TCR was recovered from a C3H/HeJ mouse with alopecia areata. This strain has MHC haplotype H2-k. The chain has TRBV13-2 and TRBJ2-7, with 10 positions matching TRBD2. This chain's CDR3 is CASGPGTGVYEQYF. The part of the CDR3 DNA that was read is TGTGCCAGCGGCCCCGGGACTGGGGTCTAT.